This TCR beta chain was found in a study of Ad26.COV2.S vaccination and SARS-CoV-2 variants. Study in general: The Ad26.COV2.S arm of the COV1001 trial was where the donor was placed. Each vaccinee took Ad26.COV2.S intramuscularly, once or twice 56 days apart.

Only in-frame clones appear in the TCRdb table, and some are missing; sequencing was by immunoSEQ multiplex PCR. The table has about 350,000 clones, 70% to 90% seen once. Findings and caveats of the study: Possibly, TCR breadth and depth analyses underestimated total T cell responses.

Trimming pared 5 bases from V and 4 bases from J, leaving 21 bases between. Germline values: CDR1 SGHTA, CDR2 FQGNSA. The CDR3 consists of 16 residues. In regard to this clone: The target antigen is unknown.

Treatment defined: about 20 received Ad26.COV2.S at low or high dose, single or two shots; roughly five received placebo; per-sample allocation not given. All samples were drawn on day 63, counting from the first vaccine or placebo injection. This material consisted of peripheral blood, taken in a trial of Ad26.COV2.S vaccine versus placebo. The sequence was obtained from a person aged 18-65 years who received the Ad26.COV2.S COVID-19 vaccine or a placebo. The chain is built from TRBV7-2 and TRBJ2-7, with D possibly being TRBD1 (5 bases). The CDR3 sequence: CASSRKSGQKGYEQYF. For the CDR3, the DNA is TGTGCCAGCAGCCGGAAGAGTGGGCAAAAGGGGTACGAGCAGTACTTC.